A single sample is the source of the 22 T cell receptor beta chains below, sequenced in a study of T-cell reconstitution after alpha-beta-depleted transplantation in children. A library of TCRbeta sequences, prepared with unique molecular identifiers, was generated. TCRdb itself ran the PCR reads through MiXCR, one entry per CDR3 protein. The table has roughly 790,000 distinct CDR3 sequences, approximately 15% seen once. The material was PBMCs, mostly from graft donor cells, obtained 360 days after TCRalphabeta/CD19-depleted stem cell transplant. Receptors were obtained from a male patient aged 10-17 years who had a stem cell transplant for acute lymphoblastic leukemia, so the T cells may come from the graft donor.

This clonotype turned up a few times. This chain uses TRBV15 with TRBJ2-1; 9 bases align to TRBD2. Germline V CDR1 and CDR2: LNHNV, YYDKDF (reference sequence). CDR3 length equals 19 residues. V lost 0 bases to trimming and J lost 1 base; unmatched junction nucleotides: 10. The CDR3 DNA reads TGTGCCACCAGCAGAGATGTTCGGGGCGGGAGGGTTTCCTACAATGAGCAGTTCTTC. It codes for CATSRDVRGGRVSYNEQFF.

The chain is built from TRBV5-1 and TRBJ1-1; 8 bases are shared with TRBD1. CDR1 is SGHRS and CDR2 is YFSETQ in the germline V gene. This CDR3 is 16 amino acids long. Trimming took 0 bases from V and 2 from J; bases not matched to a gene: 6. In DNA form, the CDR3 reads TGCGCCAGCAGCTTGGACAGGGGGGTCGTCAACACTGAAGCTTTCTTT. Translating gives CASSLDRGVVNTEAFF.

This clonotype was counted between two and nine times. One end of the junction varies from germline; a read error may be responsible. The chain combines TRBV7-9 with TRBJ2-5; D might be TRBD2 (6 bases). This CDR3 is 12 amino acids long. Germline lookup yields CDR1 SEHNR and CDR2 FQNEAQ (reference sequence). In DNA, the CDR3 is TGTGCCATCAGCGGGTTTCAAGAGACCCAGTACTTC. It translates to CAISGFQETQYF.

This clonotype was seen a few times. The genes are TRBV7-9 and TRBJ2-5, with D unresolved. The CDR3 is 14 residues long. The V end was cut by 4 bases, the J end by 3 bases, with 12 bases between. The V gene's germline CDR1 is SEHNR and CDR2 FQNEAQ (reference sequence). CDR3 sequence (DNA): TGTGCCAGCAGCTCTACTCCAGGAAAAGAGACCCAGTACTTC. Translated, it gives CASSSTPGKETQYF.

This chain links TRBV3-1 with TRBJ2-7, with D possibly being TRBD1 or TRBD2 (5 bases each). Trimming pared 0 bases from V and 2 bases from J, leaving 17 bases between. Germline CDR1 reads LGHDT; CDR2 reads YNNKEL (reference sequence). The CDR3 length is 17 residues. The CDR3 loop is CASSQDLMVLGAYEQYF. Here the CDR3 DNA reads TGTGCCAGCAGCCAAGATTTAATGGTGTTGGGGGCCTACGAGCAGTACTTC.

The rearrangement uses TRBV6-5 and TRBJ1-4; D is perhaps TRBD1 (5 bases). The V gene lost 0 bases and the J gene lost 7 bases, with 9 bases spanning the gap. The CDR3 is 14 amino acids. Germline V lookup: CDR1 MNHEY, CDR2 SVGAGI. In DNA, the CDR3 is TGTGCCAGCAGTTACTCTTACAGGATTGAAAAACTGTTTTTT. This sequence encodes CASSYSYRIEKLFF.

This chain links TRBV29-1 with TRBJ2-7; 7 nucleotides agree with TRBD2. The V and J ends lost 1 base and 4 bases, in that order; junction bases with no gene match: 7. CDR1 and CDR2 (germline): SQVTM, ANQGSEA. The CDR3 runs 14 residues. In DNA form, the CDR3 reads TGCAGCGTTGAAGCACGCGGGAGAGGGTACGAGCAGTACTTC. Encoded protein: CSVEARGRGYEQYF.

The sample holds a few counts of this clonotype. The gene calls are TRBV30 and TRBJ1-3; the D is unclear. Germline-derived CDR1 and CDR2 are GTSNPN and SVGIG (reference sequence). Trimming removed 5 bases at V and 1 base at J, with 9 bases between. CDR3 length: 13 amino acids. CDR3 sequence: CAWRAVSGNTIYF. CDR3 sequence (DNA): TGTGCCTGGCGCGCTGTTTCTGGAAACACCATATATTTT. Using reference TRBV30 and TRBJ1-3 for the parts outside the CDR3, the full variable domain is SQTIHQWPATLVQPVGSPLSLECTVEGTSNPNLYWYRQAAGRGLQLLFYSVGIGQISSEVPQNLSASRPQDRQFILSSKKLLLSDSGFYLCAWRAVSGNTIYFGEGSWLTVV.

This clonotype was detected many times. This chain connects TRBV5-1 to TRBJ2-5; D uncertain. V was clipped by 1 base and J by 3 bases, with 19 bases between them. Looked up from germline, CDR1 is SGHRS and CDR2 is YFSETQ. This CDR3 has 17 residues. The DNA of the CDR3 is TGCGCCAGCAGCTTGCCCTCGACACAGAGACTCGAAGAGACCCAGTACTTC. This encodes CASSLPSTQRLEETQYF.

This clonotype was picked up a small number of times. The V gene is TRBV28, the J gene TRBJ1-3, with D tentatively TRBD1 (5 bases). The CDR3 contains 16 residues. The germline V and J ends were trimmed by 6 bases and 0 bases, with 15 bases remaining between them. Germline CDR1 MDHEN, CDR2 SYDVKM. The DNA for the CDR3 is TGTGCCAGCAGGAGACAGCGTACCATCTCTGGAAACACCATATATTTT. It is translated as CASRRQRTISGNTIYF. Based on the CDR3 plus reference TRBV28 and TRBJ1-3, the full variable domain is DVKVTQSSRYLVKRTGEKVFLECVQDMDHENMFWYRQDPGLGLRLIYFSYDVKMKEKGDIPEGYSVSREKKERFSLILESASTNQTSMYLCASRRQRTISGNTIYFGEGSWLTVV.

The chain carries TRBV12-3 or TRBV12-4 and TRBJ2-7; 10 bases agree with TRBD1. The CDR3 is 14 residues long. J gave up 4 bases and V 6 bases, and 6 bases lay outside the gene matches. CDR3 amino acids: CASRSTGQGYEQYF. The CDR3 DNA sequence: TGTGCCAGCAGGTCAACGGGACAGGGGTACGAGCAGTACTTC.

Only a few counts were recorded for this clonotype. The rearrangement joins TRBV29-1 to TRBJ2-2; 10 bases map to TRBD2. The CDR3 spans 13 residues. In germline, CDR1 is SQVTM, CDR2 ANQGSEA. Unmatched junction bases numbered 3, after V lost 5 bases and J lost 6 bases. CDR3 sequence reads: CSVKREGSGELFF. CDR3 nucleotide sequence: TGCAGCGTTAAGCGGGAGGGGTCCGGGGAGCTGTTTTTT.

This clonotype was picked up a small number of times. The chain has TRBV12-3 or TRBV12-4 and TRBJ1-3; D uncertain. Deletions cut 4 bases from V and 2 bases from J, with 9 bases between. This CDR3 comprises 14 residues. CDR3 protein: CASSSRTAGNTIYF. For the CDR3, the DNA is TGTGCCAGCAGTTCTCGGACTGCTGGAAACACCATATATTTT.

This clonotype has ten or more counts. The CDR3 spells CSVAGLAGGETQYF. The CDR3 DNA is TGCAGCGTCGCAGGACTAGCGGGGGGAGAGACCCAGTACTTC. This chain uses TRBV29-1 with TRBJ2-5, with 14 bases aligning to TRBD2. Germline V lookup: CDR1 SQVTM, CDR2 ANQGSEA. CDR3 length equals 14 residues. V gave up 6 bases and J gave up 4 bases; unmatched junction bases: 4.

This chain uses TRBV7-6 with TRBJ2-7; TRBD2 is a possible D gene (6 bases). V was cut by 5 bases and J by 7 bases, with 18 bases left in between. The CDR3 extends over 14 amino acids. Germline CDR1 SGHVS, CDR2 FNYEAQ. The CDR3 spells CASSPSGYGGEQYF. CDR3 nucleotide sequence: TGTGCCAGCAGCCCCTCCGGCTATGGGGGGGAGCAGTACTTC.

The chain couples TRBV7-3 to TRBJ2-1; D might be TRBD2 (5 bases). The CDR3 loop spans 12 amino acids. The V and J ends lost 3 bases and 15 bases respectively, with 15 bases between them. CDR1 and CDR2 from the germline V gene are SGHTA and FQGTGA. CDR3 bases: TGTGCCAGCAGCTTCCGGGATGCGAGGTTGTTCTTC. It codes for CASSFRDARLFF.

V is TRBV11-2 and J is TRBJ2-7; 10 bases line up with TRBD2. Germline loops: CDR1 SGHAT, CDR2 FQNNGV. The V segment lost 3 bases and the J segment 4 bases; nucleotides outside the gene matches: 9. The CDR3 has 16 amino acids. Here the CDR3 reads CASSFAPGLAVYEQYF. The CDR3, as DNA: TGTGCCAGCAGCTTCGCCCCTGGACTAGCGGTTTACGAGCAGTACTTC.

On this clonotype itself: One base away lies a much larger clone, so this may be a sequencing read error. The CDR3 protein is CAIRTPVSPGELFF. The DNA for the CDR3 is TGTGCCATCAGGACGCCGGTATCCCCCGGGGAGCTGTTTTTT. V usage is TRBV4-2 and J usage is TRBJ2-2, with D unresolved. This CDR3 spans 14 amino acids. V was trimmed by 10 bases and J by 6 bases, leaving 18 bases between them. Germline CDR1 is LGHNA and CDR2 is YNFKEQ.

J is TRBJ2-4 and V is TRBV11-2; D unresolved. V was pared by 2 bases and J by 0 bases, with 8 bases between. The CDR3 is 15 residues long. CDR1 is SGHAT, CDR2 FQNNGV, per germline. CDR3 protein: CASSLLQIAKNIQYF. The CDR3 nucleotides are TGTGCCAGCAGCTTACTCCAGATAGCCAAAAACATTCAGTACTTC.

The V gene is TRBV5-1, the J gene TRBJ2-7; weak D call: TRBD1 (6 bases). The germline CDR1 and CDR2 sequences are SGHRS and YFSETQ. V was pared by 6 bases and J by 5 bases, with 18 bases between. This CDR3 has 14 residues. This CDR3 is CASKRTAAYDEQYF. CDR3 nucleotides: TGCGCCAGCAAAAGGACAGCTGCTTACGACGAGCAGTACTTC. Drawing the rest from reference TRBV5-1 and TRBJ2-7, the complete variable domain is KAGVTQTPRYLIKTRGQQVTLSCSPISGHRSVSWYQQTPGQGLQFLFEYFSETQRNKGNFPGRFSGRQFSNSRSEMNVSTLELGDSALYLCASKRTAAYDEQYFGPGTRLTVT.

This chain links TRBV5-6 with TRBJ2-7, with 11 bases lining up with TRBD2. The CDR3 totals 15 residues. Germline CDR1 reads SGHDT; CDR2 reads YYEEEE. The trim removed 4 bases at V and 7 bases at J, leaving 10 bases unmatched. The CDR3: CASSVSGRAQKEQYF. The CDR3 DNA reads TGTGCCAGCAGCGTTAGCGGGAGGGCCCAAAAAGAGCAGTACTTC. Filled out from reference TRBV5-6 and TRBJ2-7, the complete variable domain reads DAGVTQSPTHLIKTRGQQVTLRCSPKSGHDTVSWYQQALGQGPQFIFQYYEEEERQRGNFPDRFSGHQFPNYSSELNVNALLLGDSALYLCASSVSGRAQKEQYFGPGTRLTVT.

The chain couples TRBV5-1 to TRBJ2-5; possible D gene TRBD1, 6 bases. Per germline, CDR1 SGHRS and CDR2 YFSETQ. V was clipped by 4 bases and J by 3 bases, with 10 bases between them. CDR3 length: 13 amino acids. CDR3 nucleotide sequence: TGCGCCAGCAGCCCGGGACACGAAGAGACCCAGTACTTC. The encoded protein is CASSPGHEETQYF.